This T cell receptor (beta chain) was captured in a study of blood T cell repertoires in COVID-19. Overall study: From T cells, B-cell-depleted T cells, or PBMCs came the material, which was cDNA or gDNA.

Germline CDR1 is SNHLY and CDR2 is FYNNEI. The CDR3 extends over 17 amino acids. J gave up 0 bases and V 3 bases, and 6 bases lay outside the gene matches. Per the authors' pipeline: Estimated nucleated cell counts came from reference gene primer amplification. Data came from immunoSEQ multiplex PCR; TCRdb stores just in-frame clones and leaves some out. Clone size and V and J calls were adopted from that table, with D and trimming inferred from the DNA. The sample contains about 220,000 clones, roughly four fifths of which appear only once. The clonotype originates from a woman between 35 and 50 years old with active or convalescent COVID-19. The sequencing sample was made of peripheral blood. The V call is TRBV2, the J call TRBJ1-4, with 8 bases that match TRBD1. CDR3 loop: CASSDRGQGATNEKLFF. DNA of the CDR3: TGTGCCAGCAGTGACAGGGGGCAGGGAGCAACTAATGAAAAACTGTTTTTT.